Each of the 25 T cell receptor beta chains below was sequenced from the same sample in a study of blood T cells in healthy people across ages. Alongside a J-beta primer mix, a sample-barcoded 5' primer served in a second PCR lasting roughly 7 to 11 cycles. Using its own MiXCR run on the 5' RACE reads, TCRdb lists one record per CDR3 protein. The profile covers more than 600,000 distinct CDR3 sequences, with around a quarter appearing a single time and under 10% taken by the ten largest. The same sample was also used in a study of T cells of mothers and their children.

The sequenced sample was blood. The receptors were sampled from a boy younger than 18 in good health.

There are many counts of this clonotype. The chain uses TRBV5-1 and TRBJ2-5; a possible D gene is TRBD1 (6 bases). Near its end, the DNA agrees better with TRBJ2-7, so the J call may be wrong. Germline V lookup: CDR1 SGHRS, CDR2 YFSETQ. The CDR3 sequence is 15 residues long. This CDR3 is CASSLGQGSSYEQYF. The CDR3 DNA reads TGCGCCAGCAGCTTGGGTCAGGGGTCATCCTACGAGCAGTACTTC.

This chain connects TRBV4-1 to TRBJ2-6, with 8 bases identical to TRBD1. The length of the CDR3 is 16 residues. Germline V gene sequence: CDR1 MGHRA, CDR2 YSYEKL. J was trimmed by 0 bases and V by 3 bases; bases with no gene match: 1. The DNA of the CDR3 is TGCGCCAGCAGCCAGGACAGGGTCTCTGGGGCCAACGTCCTGACTTTC. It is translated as CASSQDRVSGANVLTF.

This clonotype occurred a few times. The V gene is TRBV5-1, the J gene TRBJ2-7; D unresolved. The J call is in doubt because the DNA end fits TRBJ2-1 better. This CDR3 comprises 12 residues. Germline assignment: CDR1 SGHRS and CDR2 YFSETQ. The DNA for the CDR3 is TGCGCCAGCAGCTTCCTTTCGGCTGAGCAGTTCTTC. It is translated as CASSFLSAEQFF.

The CDR3, as DNA: TGTGCCAGCAGTTTAAGTGGGGGGGAGGACACCGGGGAGCTGTTTTTT. Its protein product is CASSLSGGEDTGELFF. The rearrangement links TRBV28 to TRBJ2-2; 7 bases map to TRBD2. This CDR3 has 16 amino acids. Germline V gene lookup returns CDR1 MDHEN and CDR2 SYDVKM. Trimming removed 2 bases from V and 3 bases from J; junction bases left unmatched: 6. The complete variable domain, with remaining parts taken from reference TRBV28 and TRBJ2-2, reads DVKVTQSSRYLVKRTGEKVFLECVQDMDHENMFWYRQDPGLGLRLIYFSYDVKMKEKGDIPEGYSVSREKKERFSLILESASTNQTSMYLCASSLSGGEDTGELFFGEGSRLTVL.

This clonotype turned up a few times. CDR3 in DNA: TGTGCCAGCAGCTCCGGGACAGAAGGTCTGTACGAGCAGTACTTC. Translation gives CASSSGTEGLYEQYF. V and J are TRBV7-3 and TRBJ2-7; 7 bases map to TRBD1. The CDR3 is made up of 15 amino acids. J lost 4 bases, V lost 4 bases, and 10 bases had no gene match. Germline V lookup: CDR1 SGHTA, CDR2 FQGTGA.

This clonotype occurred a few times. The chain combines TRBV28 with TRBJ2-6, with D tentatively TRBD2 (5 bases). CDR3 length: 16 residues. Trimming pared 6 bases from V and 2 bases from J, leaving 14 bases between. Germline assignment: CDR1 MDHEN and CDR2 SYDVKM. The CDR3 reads CASRRPGTPGANVLTF. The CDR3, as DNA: TGTGCCAGCAGAAGGCCGGGAACGCCTGGGGCCAACGTCCTGACTTTC.

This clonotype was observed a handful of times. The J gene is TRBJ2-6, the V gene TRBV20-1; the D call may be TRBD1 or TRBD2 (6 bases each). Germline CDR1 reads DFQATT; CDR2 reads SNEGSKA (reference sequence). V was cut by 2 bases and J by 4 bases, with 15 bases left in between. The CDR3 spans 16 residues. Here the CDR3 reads CSARPTEGDGANVLTF. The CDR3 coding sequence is TGCAGTGCTAGACCTACGGAGGGGGACGGGGCCAACGTCCTGACTTTC.

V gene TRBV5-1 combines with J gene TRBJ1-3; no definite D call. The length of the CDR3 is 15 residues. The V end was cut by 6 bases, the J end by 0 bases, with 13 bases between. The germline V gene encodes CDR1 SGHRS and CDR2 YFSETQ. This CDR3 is CASTPDATSGNTIYF. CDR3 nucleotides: TGCGCCAGCACCCCGGACGCGACCTCTGGAAACACCATATATTTT.

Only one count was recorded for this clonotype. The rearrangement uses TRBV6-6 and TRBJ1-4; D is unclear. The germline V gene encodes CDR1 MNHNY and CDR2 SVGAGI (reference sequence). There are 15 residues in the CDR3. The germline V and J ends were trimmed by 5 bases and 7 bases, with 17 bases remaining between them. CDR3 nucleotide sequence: TGTGCCAGCAGTCCTGGACGGACTTCCCCTGAAAAACTGTTTTTT. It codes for CASSPGRTSPEKLFF.

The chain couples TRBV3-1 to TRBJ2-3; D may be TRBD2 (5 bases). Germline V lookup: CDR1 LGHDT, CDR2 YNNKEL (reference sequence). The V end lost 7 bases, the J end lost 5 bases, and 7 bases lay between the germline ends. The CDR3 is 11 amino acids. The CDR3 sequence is CASNGGDTQYF. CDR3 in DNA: TGTGCCAGCAATGGAGGAGATACGCAGTATTTT.

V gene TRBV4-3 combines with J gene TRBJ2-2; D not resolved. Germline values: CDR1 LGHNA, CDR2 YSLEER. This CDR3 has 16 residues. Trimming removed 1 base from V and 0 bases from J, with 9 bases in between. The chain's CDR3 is CASSQAVFANTGELFF. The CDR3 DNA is TGCGCCAGCAGCCAAGCTGTGTTTGCGAACACCGGGGAGCTGTTTTTT.

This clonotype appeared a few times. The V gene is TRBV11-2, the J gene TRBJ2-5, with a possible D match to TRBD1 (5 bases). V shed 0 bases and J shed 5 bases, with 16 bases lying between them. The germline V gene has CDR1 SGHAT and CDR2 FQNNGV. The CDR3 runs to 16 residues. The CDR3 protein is CASSLDVLAGQETQYF. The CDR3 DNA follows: TGTGCCAGCAGCTTAGATGTGTTGGCAGGGCAGGAGACCCAGTACTTC.

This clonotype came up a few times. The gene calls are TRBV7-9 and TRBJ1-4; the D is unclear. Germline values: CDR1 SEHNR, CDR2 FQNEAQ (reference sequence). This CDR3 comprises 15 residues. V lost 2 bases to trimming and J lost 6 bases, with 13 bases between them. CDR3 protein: CASSLNIGSDEKLFF. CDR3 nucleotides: TGTGCCAGCAGCTTAAACATAGGTTCTGATGAAAAACTGTTTTTT.

The CDR3, as DNA: TGTGCCATCAGTGGCCGACAGGGGGGAGGCTACACCTTC. Translated: CAISGRQGGGYTF. V gene TRBV10-3 combines with J gene TRBJ1-2; TRBD1 matches 9 bases. Germline V gives CDR1 ENHRY, CDR2 SYGVKD. The CDR3 runs 13 residues. V was clipped by 4 bases and J by 8 bases; unmatched bases: 5.

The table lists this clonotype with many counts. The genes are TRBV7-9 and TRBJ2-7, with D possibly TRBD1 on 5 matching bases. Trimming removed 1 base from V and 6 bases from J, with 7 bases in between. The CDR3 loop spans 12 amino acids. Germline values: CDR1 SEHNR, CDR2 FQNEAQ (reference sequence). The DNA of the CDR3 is TGTGCCAGCAGCTTAGTCCAGGGCGAGCAGTACTTC. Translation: CASSLVQGEQYF.

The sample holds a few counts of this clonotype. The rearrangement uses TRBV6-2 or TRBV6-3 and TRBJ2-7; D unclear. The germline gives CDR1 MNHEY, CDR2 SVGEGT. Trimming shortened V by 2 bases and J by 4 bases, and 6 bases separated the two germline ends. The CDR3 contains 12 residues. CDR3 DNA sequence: TGTGCCAGCAGTTACCCCCTATACGAGCAGTACTTC. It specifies CASSYPLYEQYF.

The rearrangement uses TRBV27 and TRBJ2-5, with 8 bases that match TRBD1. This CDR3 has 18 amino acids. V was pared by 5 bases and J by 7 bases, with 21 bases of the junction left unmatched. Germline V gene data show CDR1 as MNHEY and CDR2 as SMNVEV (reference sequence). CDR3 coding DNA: TGTGCCAGCAGTCCACTCATCCCGTCAGGGGGCGCCGCGGCGACCCAGTACTTC. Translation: CASSPLIPSGGAAATQYF.

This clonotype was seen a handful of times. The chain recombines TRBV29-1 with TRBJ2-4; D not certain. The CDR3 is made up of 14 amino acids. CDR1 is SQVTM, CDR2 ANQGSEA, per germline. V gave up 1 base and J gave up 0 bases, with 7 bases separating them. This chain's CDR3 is CSVEGKLAKNIQYF. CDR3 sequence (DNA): TGCAGCGTTGAAGGCAAACTAGCCAAAAACATTCAGTACTTC.

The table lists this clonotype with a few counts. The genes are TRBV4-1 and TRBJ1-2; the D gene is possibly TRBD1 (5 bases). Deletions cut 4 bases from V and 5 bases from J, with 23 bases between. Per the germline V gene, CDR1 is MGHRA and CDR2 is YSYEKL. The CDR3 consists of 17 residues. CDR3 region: CASSPLSITRGSYGYTF. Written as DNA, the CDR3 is TGCGCCAGCAGCCCTCTTTCTATAACTAGGGGATCGTATGGCTACACCTTC.

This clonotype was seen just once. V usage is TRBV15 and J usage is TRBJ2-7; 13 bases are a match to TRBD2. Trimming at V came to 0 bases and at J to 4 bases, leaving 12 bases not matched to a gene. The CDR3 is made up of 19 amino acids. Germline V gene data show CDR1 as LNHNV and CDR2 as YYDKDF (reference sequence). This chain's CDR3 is CATSRDRLVPTSGGYEQYF. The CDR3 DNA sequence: TGTGCCACCAGCAGAGATCGACTTGTCCCGACTAGCGGGGGGTACGAGCAGTACTTC.

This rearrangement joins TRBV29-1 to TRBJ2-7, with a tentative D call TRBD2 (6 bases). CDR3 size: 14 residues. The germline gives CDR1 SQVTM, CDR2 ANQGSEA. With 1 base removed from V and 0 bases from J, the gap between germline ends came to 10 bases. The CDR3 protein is CSVEAEGSSYEQYF. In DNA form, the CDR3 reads TGCAGCGTTGAAGCGGAGGGATCCTCCTACGAGCAGTACTTC.

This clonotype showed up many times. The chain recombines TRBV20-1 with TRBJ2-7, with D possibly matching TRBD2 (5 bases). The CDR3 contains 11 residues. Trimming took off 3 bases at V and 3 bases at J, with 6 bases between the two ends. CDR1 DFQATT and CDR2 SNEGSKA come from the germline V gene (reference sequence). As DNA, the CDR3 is TGCAGTGCTAGGGAGGACTACGAGCAGTACTTC. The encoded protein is CSAREDYEQYF.

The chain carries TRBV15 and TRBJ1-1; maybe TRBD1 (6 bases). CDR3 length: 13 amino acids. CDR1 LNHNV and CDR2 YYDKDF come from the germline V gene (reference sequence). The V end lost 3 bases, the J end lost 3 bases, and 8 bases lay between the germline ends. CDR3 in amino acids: CATSRTGDTEAFF. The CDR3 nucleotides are TGTGCCACCAGCAGGACAGGAGACACTGAAGCTTTCTTT.

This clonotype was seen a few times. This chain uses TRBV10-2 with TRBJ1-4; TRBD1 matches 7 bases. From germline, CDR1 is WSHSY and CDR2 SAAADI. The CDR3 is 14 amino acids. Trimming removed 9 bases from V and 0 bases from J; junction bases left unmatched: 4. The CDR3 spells CASGDRATNEKLFF. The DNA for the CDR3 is TGCGCCAGTGGGGACAGAGCAACTAATGAAAAACTGTTTTTT.

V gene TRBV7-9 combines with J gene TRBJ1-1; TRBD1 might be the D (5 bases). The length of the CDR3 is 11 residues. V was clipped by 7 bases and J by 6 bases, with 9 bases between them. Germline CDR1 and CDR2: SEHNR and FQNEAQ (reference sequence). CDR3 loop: CASTTGPEAFF. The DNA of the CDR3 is TGTGCCAGCACCACGGGGCCTGAAGCTTTCTTT.